This TCR beta chain is drawn from a study of diagnostic markers for celiac disease. TCRdb reprocessed the reads and stores each CDR3 protein as one record, lacking DNA. This repertoire comprises about 7,500 distinct CDR3 sequences; its ten largest clones make up about 5.7%. The source material was either unsorted cells or a sorted T cell fraction (not recorded which). This TCR derives from a human donor. This table probably holds off-target reads from a library built for another chain.

The CDR3 spells CASCLRARNYGYTF. The chain employs TRBV2 and TRBJ1-2; the TRBD1 assignment by TCRdb is unverifiable without DNA. Germline values: CDR1 SNHLY, CDR2 FYNNEI. CDR3 size: 14 residues.